This T cell receptor beta chain was found in a study of control samples from healthy donors and cancer patients. Assay used: immunoSEQ multiplex PCR; TCRdb lists only in-frame clones, some missing. The repertoire holds 210,000 or so clones, with approximately 91% as singletons. Germline V gene data show CDR1 as SGDLS and CDR2 as YYNGEE. V lost 4 bases and J lost 7, with 17 bases in between. The CDR3 length is 14 residues. The V call is TRBV9, the J call TRBJ1-1; perhaps TRBD1 as D (6 bases). The clonotype comes from a man aged 25-40 years in good health. Sequences were obtained from blood. Written as DNA, the CDR3 is TGTGCCAGCAGCTCGGAAGGGGGGAGTTATGAAGCTTTCTTT. Translated: CASSSEGGSYEAFF.